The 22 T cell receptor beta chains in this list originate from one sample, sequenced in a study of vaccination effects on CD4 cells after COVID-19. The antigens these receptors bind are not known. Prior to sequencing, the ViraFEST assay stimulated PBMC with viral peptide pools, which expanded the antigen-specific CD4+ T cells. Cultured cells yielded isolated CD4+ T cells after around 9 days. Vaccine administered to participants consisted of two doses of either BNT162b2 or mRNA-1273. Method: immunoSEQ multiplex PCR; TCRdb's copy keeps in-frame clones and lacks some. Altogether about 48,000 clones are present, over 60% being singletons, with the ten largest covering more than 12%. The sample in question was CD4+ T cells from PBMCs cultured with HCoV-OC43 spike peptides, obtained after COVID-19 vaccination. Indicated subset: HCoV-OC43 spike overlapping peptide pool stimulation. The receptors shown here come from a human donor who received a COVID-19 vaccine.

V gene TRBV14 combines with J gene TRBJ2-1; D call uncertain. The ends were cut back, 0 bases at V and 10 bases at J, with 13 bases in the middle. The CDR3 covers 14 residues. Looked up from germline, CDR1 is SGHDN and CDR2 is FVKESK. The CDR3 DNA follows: TGTGCCAGCAGCCAAGATCGACGGCAAGGAGAGCAGTTCTTC. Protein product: CASSQDRRQGEQFF.

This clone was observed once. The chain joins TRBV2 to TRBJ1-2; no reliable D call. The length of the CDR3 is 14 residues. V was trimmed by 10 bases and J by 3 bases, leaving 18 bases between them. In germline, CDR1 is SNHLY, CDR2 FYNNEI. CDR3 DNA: TGTGCCACCCGGACGGAACCCTCCTACTATGGCTACACCTTC. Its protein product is CATRTEPSYYGYTF.

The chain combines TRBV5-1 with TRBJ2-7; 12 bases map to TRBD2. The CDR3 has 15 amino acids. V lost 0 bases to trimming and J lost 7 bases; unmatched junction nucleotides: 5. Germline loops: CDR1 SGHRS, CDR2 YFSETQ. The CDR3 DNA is TGCGCCAGCAGCTTGGCTAGCGGGGGGGCCGGGGAGCAGTACTTC. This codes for CASSLASGGAGEQYF.

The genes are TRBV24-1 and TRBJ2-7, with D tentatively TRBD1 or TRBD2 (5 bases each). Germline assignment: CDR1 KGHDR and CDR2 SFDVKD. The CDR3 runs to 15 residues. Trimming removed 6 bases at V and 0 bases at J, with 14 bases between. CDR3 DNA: TGTGCCACCAGTCGGGGCGGCGAGAGCTCCTACGAGCAGTACTTC. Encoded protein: CATSRGGESSYEQYF.

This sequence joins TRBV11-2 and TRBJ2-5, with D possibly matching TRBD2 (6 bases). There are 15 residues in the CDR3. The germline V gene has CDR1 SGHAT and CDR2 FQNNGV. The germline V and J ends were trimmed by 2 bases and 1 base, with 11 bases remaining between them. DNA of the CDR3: TGTGCCAGCAGCTTAATGGGCGGGGCCCAAGAGACCCAGTACTTC. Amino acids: CASSLMGGAQETQYF.

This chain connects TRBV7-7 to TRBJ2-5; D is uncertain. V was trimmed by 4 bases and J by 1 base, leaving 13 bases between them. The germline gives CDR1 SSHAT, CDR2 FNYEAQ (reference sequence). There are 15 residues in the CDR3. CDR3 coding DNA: TGTGCCAGCAGCTCTGGTCGAGTGTTCCAAGAGACCCAGTACTTC. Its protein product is CASSSGRVFQETQYF.

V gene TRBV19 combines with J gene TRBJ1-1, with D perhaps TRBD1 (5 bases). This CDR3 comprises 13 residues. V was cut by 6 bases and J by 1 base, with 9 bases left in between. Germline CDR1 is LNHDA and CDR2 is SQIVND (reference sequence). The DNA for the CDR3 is TGTGCCAGTAGCTGGAGGGGGAACACTGAAGCTTTCTTT. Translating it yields CASSWRGNTEAFF.

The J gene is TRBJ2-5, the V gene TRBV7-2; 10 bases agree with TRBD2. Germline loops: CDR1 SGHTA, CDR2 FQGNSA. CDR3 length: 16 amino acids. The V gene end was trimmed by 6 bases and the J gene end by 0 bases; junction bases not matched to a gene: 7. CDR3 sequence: CASREAGGPNQETQYF. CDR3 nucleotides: TGTGCCAGCAGAGAAGCGGGGGGGCCTAACCAAGAGACCCAGTACTTC.

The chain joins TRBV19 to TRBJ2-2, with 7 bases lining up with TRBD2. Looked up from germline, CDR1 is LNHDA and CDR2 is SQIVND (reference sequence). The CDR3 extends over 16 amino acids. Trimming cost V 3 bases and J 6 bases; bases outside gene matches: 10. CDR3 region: CASSIGGGVGSGELFF. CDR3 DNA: TGTGCCAGTAGTATTGGGGGGGGTGTGGGATCCGGGGAGCTGTTTTTT.

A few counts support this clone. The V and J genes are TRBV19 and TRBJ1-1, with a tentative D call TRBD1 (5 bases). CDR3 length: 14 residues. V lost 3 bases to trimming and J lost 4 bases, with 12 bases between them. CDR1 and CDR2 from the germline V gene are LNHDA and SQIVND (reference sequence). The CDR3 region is CASSMSSGFTEAFF. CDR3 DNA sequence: TGTGCCAGTAGTATGTCTTCAGGGTTCACTGAAGCTTTCTTT.

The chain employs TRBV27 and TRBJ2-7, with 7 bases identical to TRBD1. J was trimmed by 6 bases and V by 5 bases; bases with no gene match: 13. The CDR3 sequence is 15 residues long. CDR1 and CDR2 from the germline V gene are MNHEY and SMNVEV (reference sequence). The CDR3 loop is CASSPDLKGQAEQYF. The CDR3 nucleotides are TGTGCCAGCAGTCCAGACCTAAAAGGACAGGCCGAGCAGTACTTC.

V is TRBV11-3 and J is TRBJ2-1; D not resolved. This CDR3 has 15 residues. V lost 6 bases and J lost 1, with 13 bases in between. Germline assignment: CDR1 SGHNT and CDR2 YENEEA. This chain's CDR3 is CASSAAGQSYNEQFF. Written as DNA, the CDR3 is TGTGCCAGCAGTGCCGCCGGGCAGTCCTACAATGAGCAGTTCTTC.

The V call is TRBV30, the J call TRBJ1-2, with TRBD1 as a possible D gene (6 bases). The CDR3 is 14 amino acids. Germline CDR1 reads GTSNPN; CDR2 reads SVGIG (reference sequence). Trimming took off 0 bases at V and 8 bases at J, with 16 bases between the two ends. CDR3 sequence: CAWSVNWGAGGYTF. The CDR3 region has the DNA TGTGCCTGGAGTGTAAATTGGGGGGCTGGGGGCTACACCTTC.

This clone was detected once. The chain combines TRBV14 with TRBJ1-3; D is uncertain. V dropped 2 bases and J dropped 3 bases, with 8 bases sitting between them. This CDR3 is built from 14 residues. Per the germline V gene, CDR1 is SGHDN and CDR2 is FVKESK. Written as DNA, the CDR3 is TGTGCCAGCAGCCAATACAAAGGTGGAAACACCATATATTTT. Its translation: CASSQYKGGNTIYF. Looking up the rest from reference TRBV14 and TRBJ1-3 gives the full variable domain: EAGVTQFPSHSVIEKGQTVTLRCDPISGHDNLYWYRRVMGKEIKFLLHFVKESKQDESGMPNNRFLAERTGGTYSTLKVQPAELEDSGVYFCASSQYKGGNTIYFGEGSWLTVV.

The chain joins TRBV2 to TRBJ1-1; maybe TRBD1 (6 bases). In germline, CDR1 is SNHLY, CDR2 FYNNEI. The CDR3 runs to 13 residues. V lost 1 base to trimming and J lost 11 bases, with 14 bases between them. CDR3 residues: CASSEGRSGVAFF. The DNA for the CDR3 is TGTGCCAGCAGTGAAGGGCGTTCAGGGGTCGCTTTCTTT.

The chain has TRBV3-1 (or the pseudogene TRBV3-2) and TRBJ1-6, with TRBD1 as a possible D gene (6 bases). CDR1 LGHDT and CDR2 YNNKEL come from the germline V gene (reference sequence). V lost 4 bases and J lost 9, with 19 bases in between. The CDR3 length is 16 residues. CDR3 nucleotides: TGTGCCAGCAGCCCCCAGGTGGGGGCATCGGGTTCACCCCTCCACTTT. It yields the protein CASSPQVGASGSPLHF.

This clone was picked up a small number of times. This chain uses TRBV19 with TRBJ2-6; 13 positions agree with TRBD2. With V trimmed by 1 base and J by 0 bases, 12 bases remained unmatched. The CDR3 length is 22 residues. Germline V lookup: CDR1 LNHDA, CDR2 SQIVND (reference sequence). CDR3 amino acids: CASSIVLRTSGGLSSGANVLTF. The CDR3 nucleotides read TGTGCCAGTAGTATAGTTCTCAGGACTAGCGGGGGCTTAAGCTCTGGGGCCAACGTCCTGACTTTC.

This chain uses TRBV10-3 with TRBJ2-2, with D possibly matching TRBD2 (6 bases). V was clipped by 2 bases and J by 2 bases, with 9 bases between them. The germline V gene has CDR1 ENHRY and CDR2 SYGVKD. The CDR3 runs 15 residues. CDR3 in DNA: TGTGCCATCAGTGAGGGGCGGGGAAACACCGGGGAGCTGTTTTTT. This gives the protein CAISEGRGNTGELFF.

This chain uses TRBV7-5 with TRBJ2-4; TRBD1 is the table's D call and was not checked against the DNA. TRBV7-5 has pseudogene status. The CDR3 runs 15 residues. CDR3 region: CARSLATGSKNIQYF. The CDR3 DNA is TGTGCCAGAAGCTTAGCAACAGGGTCCAAAAACATTCAGTACTTC.

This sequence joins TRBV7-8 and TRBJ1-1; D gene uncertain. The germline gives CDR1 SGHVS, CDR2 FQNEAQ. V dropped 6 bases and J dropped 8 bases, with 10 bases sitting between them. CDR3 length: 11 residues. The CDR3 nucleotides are TGTGCCAGCAGTGGCGGCAGCGAAGCTTTCTTT. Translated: CASSGGSEAFF. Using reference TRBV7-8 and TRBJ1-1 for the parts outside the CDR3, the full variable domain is GAGVSQSPRYKVAKRGQDVALRCDPISGHVSLFWYQQALGQGPEFLTYFQNEAQLDKSGLPSDRFFAERPEGSVSTLKIQRTQQEDSAVYLCASSGGSEAFFGQGTRLTVV.

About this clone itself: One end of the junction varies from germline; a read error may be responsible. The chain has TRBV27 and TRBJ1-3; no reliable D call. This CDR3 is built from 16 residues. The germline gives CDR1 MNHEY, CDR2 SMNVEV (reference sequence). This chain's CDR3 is CVSSRRGGVWGNTIYF. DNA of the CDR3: TGTGTCAGCAGCCGCCGCGGCGGGGTATGGGGAAACACCATATATTTT.

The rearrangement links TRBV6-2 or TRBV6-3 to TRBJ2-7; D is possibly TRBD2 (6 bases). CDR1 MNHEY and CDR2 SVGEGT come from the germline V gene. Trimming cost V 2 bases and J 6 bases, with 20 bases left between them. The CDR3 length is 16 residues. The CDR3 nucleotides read TGTGCCAGCAGTTACCAGAGTGGCGGGGTTGGACTCGAGCAGTACTTC. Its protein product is CASSYQSGGVGLEQYF.